This entry lists 11 T cell receptor beta chains sequenced from one sample in a study of graft-versus-host responses after intestinal transplantation. Their target antigens are unknown. Libraries were prepared by immunoSEQ multiplex PCR; TCRdb keeps only in-frame clonotypes and omits some of them. The table includes just under 85,000 clones, around 93% detected once. This sample comprised unstimulated CD8+ T cells sorted from spleen or lymph node cells, obtained before transplant. All receptors come from a human donor who was the organ donor for an intestinal transplant.

The chain couples TRBV11-2 to TRBJ2-3; D not resolved. The CDR3 consists of 15 residues. From germline, CDR1 is SGHAT and CDR2 FQNNGV. The ends were cut back, 4 bases at V and 5 bases at J, with 16 bases in the middle. The CDR3 here is CASSSWGGSGDTQYF. DNA of the CDR3: TGTGCCAGCAGCTCCTGGGGTGGGTCGGGAGATACGCAGTATTTT.

The chain couples TRBV5-1 to TRBJ2-1, with 9 bases identical to TRBD2. CDR1 and CDR2 from the germline V gene are SGHRS and YFSETQ. Unmatched junction bases numbered 3, after V lost 3 bases and J lost 5 bases. There are 14 residues in the CDR3. The CDR3 loop is CASSSWTSDNEQFF. In nucleotides, the CDR3 is TGCGCCAGCAGCTCTTGGACTAGCGACAATGAGCAGTTCTTC.

Only one count was recorded for this clone. The genes are TRBV19 and TRBJ2-7, with D hard to call. Germline CDR1 is LNHDA and CDR2 is SQIVND (reference sequence). The CDR3 loop spans 12 amino acids. Trimming removed 4 bases at V and 6 bases at J, with 10 bases between. Here the CDR3 reads CASSTLMGEQYF. CDR3 bases: TGTGCCAGTAGTACCTTGATGGGCGAGCAGTACTTC.

V and J are TRBV5-1 and TRBJ1-4, with D tentatively TRBD1 (5 bases). The CDR3 totals 15 residues. CDR1 is SGHRS and CDR2 is YFSETQ in the germline V gene. V lost 0 bases and J 7 bases, leaving 13 bases between the germline ends. The CDR3 region is CASSLAAGPAEKLFF. The CDR3 DNA sequence: TGCGCCAGCAGCTTGGCCGCAGGGCCGGCTGAAAAACTGTTTTTT. Combining the CDR3 with reference TRBV5-1 and TRBJ1-4 gives the whole variable domain KAGVTQTPRYLIKTRGQQVTLSCSPISGHRSVSWYQQTPGQGLQFLFEYFSETQRNKGNFPGRFSGRQFSNSRSEMNVSTLELGDSALYLCASSLAAGPAEKLFFGSGTQLSVL.

The rearrangement links TRBV10-3 to TRBJ2-3; a possible D gene is TRBD2 (6 bases). V was pared by 4 bases and J by 9 bases, with 23 bases between. CDR3 length: 16 residues. From germline, CDR1 is ENHRY and CDR2 SYGVKD. As DNA, the CDR3 is TGTGCCATCAGTGCGGTAGAGCTAGCGTCAGGAAGAACGCAGTATTTT. As protein: CAISAVELASGRTQYF.

The rearrangement joins TRBV6-5 to TRBJ1-1; 11 nucleotides line up with TRBD1. Germline CDR1 and CDR2: MNHEY and SVGAGI. The V and J ends lost 4 bases and 5 bases, in that order; junction bases with no gene match: 6. The CDR3 has 15 residues. The CDR3 region has the DNA TGTGCCAGCAGTTCGGACAGGGGGCGGAGAACTGAAGCTTTCTTT. It yields the protein CASSSDRGRRTEAFF.

The rearrangement joins TRBV29-1 to TRBJ2-6; 7 nucleotides align to TRBD2. There are 16 residues in the CDR3. Germline CDR1 SQVTM, CDR2 ANQGSEA. The V and J ends lost 1 base and 0 bases, in that order; junction bases with no gene match: 3. The CDR3 is CSVEVAGDSGANVLTF. CDR3 nucleotides: TGCAGCGTTGAAGTGGCGGGAGACTCTGGGGCCAACGTCCTGACTTTC.

Only one count was recorded for this clone. The chain recombines TRBV11-2 with TRBJ2-3; possibly TRBD1 or TRBD2 for D (5 bases each). The CDR3 has 16 residues. The germline V and J ends were trimmed by 3 bases and 5 bases, with 18 bases remaining between them. CDR1 SGHAT and CDR2 FQNNGV come from the germline V gene. This CDR3 is CASSLGGGFSGDTQYF. CDR3 sequence (DNA): TGTGCCAGCAGCTTGGGTGGGGGTTTTTCGGGAGATACGCAGTATTTT.

V usage is TRBV10-3 and J usage is TRBJ2-7; 12 bases agree with TRBD1. V gave up 3 bases and J gave up 5 bases; unmatched junction bases: 5. This CDR3 has 15 residues. Germline V gene sequence: CDR1 ENHRY, CDR2 SYGVKD. CDR3 protein: CAISDRDRGRDEQYF. The CDR3 DNA reads as TGTGCCATCAGTGACCGGGACAGGGGGCGAGACGAGCAGTACTTC.

This chain joins TRBV14 and TRBJ1-1; D unclear. From germline, CDR1 is SGHDN and CDR2 FVKESK. This CDR3 contains 11 residues. Trimming shortened V by 5 bases and J by 4 bases, and 5 bases separated the two germline ends. The CDR3 sequence is CASSEGTEAFF. Written as DNA, the CDR3 is TGTGCCAGCAGCGAGGGCACTGAAGCTTTCTTT.

The chain joins TRBV7-2 to TRBJ2-7, with TRBD1 as a possible D gene (6 bases). The CDR3 contains 16 residues. Germline V lookup: CDR1 SGHTA, CDR2 FQGNSA. V lost 3 bases and J 4 bases, leaving 19 bases between the germline ends. The CDR3 coding sequence is TGTGCCAGCAGCTTCGCGTGGTGGACAGCGAAATACGAGCAGTACTTC. Translating gives CASSFAWWTAKYEQYF.